This TCR beta chain was identified in a study of T cells in Graves' hyperthyroidism and ophthalmopathy. Template material for amplifying TCR beta CDR3 regions consisted of RNA transcripts. The TCR CDR3 first-round RT-PCR relied on the HTBI primer set. TCRdb re-derived calls from the multiplex PCR reads in MiXCR, one entry per CDR3 protein. The repertoire holds more than 550,000 distinct CDR3 sequences, with around a sixth as singletons. This clonotype was counted at least ten times. Germline CDR1 and CDR2: MNHNS and SASEGT. The CDR3 contains 15 residues. The ends were cut back, 5 bases at V and 2 bases at J, with 16 bases in the middle.

The V call is TRBV6-1, the J call TRBJ2-7; no firm D call. The sequence derives from a woman aged 45-65 years with Graves' hyperthyroidism that later progressed to Graves' ophthalmopathy. The sample comprised blood. The CDR3 region is CASSLVIRNPYEQYF. Written as DNA, the CDR3 is TGTGCCAGCAGTCTAGTAATTCGTAACCCCTACGAGCAGTACTTC.